This passage covers 18 T cell receptor beta chains from one sample sequenced in a study of regulatory T cells in long-lasting Graves disease (dated by TCRdb to about 2021). To prepare the library, multiplex PCR was applied. The data were produced on an Illumina HiSeq 4000. iRepertoire HTBI primers and Arm-PCR amplification of CDR3 regions were used to construct TCR beta libraries. TCRdb reprocessed the public reads (quality trimming at Q25 with fastp, clone calling with MiXCR) and kept in-frame beta chains. All rows with the same CDR3 protein become a single entry with the most common DNA and genes. This sample comprises 350,000 to 450,000 distinct CDR3 sequences, about 11% of them detected only once. Clones ranked in the top ten supply about 20% of the sample. The time point label corresponds to: newly diagnosed GD, antithyroid drugs for less than 3 months. RNA was extracted from PBMCs in TRIzol for both TCR sequencing and RNA sequencing.

The data were also submitted as part of a second study, on T cells in Graves' hyperthyroidism and ophthalmopathy.

Source: peripheral blood mononuclear cells (PBMCs), taken at new diagnosis, from a patient treated with antithyroid drugs. The source of these receptors is a woman in her late teens or twenties with Graves disease. Donor details come from another sample of the same person, matched by shared clones.

In this sample, this clonotype turned up many times. The chain carries TRBV2 and TRBJ2-5; 13 bases map to TRBD2. Germline V lookup: CDR1 SNHLY, CDR2 FYNNEI. The junction had 4 bases not matched to a gene; V was cut back by 2 bases and J by 4 bases. The CDR3 runs to 16 residues. The DNA for the CDR3 is TGTGCCAGCAGTGAAAGCTGGACTAGCGGGAGAGAGACCCAGTACTTC. Protein product: CASSESWTSGRETQYF.

V usage is TRBV10-3 and J usage is TRBJ2-7, with 13 bases lining up with TRBD2. The CDR3 runs to 14 residues. Trimming removed 7 bases from V and 5 bases from J; junction bases left unmatched: 5. CDR1 is ENHRY and CDR2 is SYGVKD in the germline V gene. The CDR3 loop reads CAIMGTSGNDEQYF. CDR3 nucleotide sequence: TGTGCCATCATGGGGACTAGCGGGAACGACGAGCAGTACTTC.

A remark on this clonotype: This sequence may be a read error, since a much larger clone differs from it by one base. The J gene is TRBJ1-4, the V gene TRBV30; D may be TRBD1 (6 bases). Deletions cut 3 bases from V and 7 bases from J, with 15 bases between. The CDR3 sequence is 14 residues long. Germline V gene sequence: CDR1 GTSNPN, CDR2 SVGIG (reference sequence). The CDR3 nucleotides are TGTGCCTGGAGCAGGGGAAAGCCAACTGAAAAACTGTTTTTT. Translating it yields CAWSRGKPTEKLFF.

Only a few counts were recorded for this clonotype. The J gene is TRBJ2-3, the V gene TRBV5-1; D is unclear. V lost 4 bases and J lost 2, with 17 bases in between. The length of the CDR3 is 16 residues. CDR1 is SGHRS and CDR2 is YFSETQ in the germline V gene. As DNA, the CDR3 is TGCGCCAGCAGCCCCTCAGCCCTTGGGAACACAGATACGCAGTATTTT. It is translated as CASSPSALGNTDTQYF.

This clonotype was seen at least ten times. This chain connects TRBV20-1 to TRBJ1-4; D ambiguous. Germline loops: CDR1 DFQATT, CDR2 SNEGSKA (reference sequence). Trimming shortened V by 3 bases and J by 0 bases, and 11 bases separated the two germline ends. This CDR3 is built from 15 residues. The CDR3 loop is CSASGFTSTNEKLFF. The CDR3 region has the DNA TGCAGTGCTAGCGGATTCACCTCAACTAATGAAAAACTGTTTTTT.

This clonotype was counted at least ten times. Here the CDR3 reads CASSYGTTRGAFF. Here the CDR3 DNA reads TGTGCCAGCAGCTACGGGACCACCCGCGGAGCTTTCTTT. The chain combines TRBV28 with TRBJ1-1, with TRBD1 as a possible D gene (5 bases). Germline V gives CDR1 MDHEN, CDR2 SYDVKM. The CDR3 runs 13 residues. The V gene lost 6 bases and the J gene lost 10 bases, with 18 bases spanning the gap.

This clonotype was seen repeatedly, ten times or more. This chain connects TRBV27 to TRBJ2-7, with D tentatively TRBD2 (6 bases). Germline V gene data show CDR1 as MNHEY and CDR2 as SMNVEV (reference sequence). This CDR3 has 14 amino acids. V was cut by 3 bases and J by 2 bases, with 11 bases left in between. CDR3 protein: CASSFGTRTYEQYF. In DNA, the CDR3 is TGTGCCAGCAGTTTTGGGACTCGGACCTACGAGCAGTACTTC.

This clonotype was seen repeatedly, ten times or more. The chain has TRBV11-2 and TRBJ1-4; no firm D call. The CDR3 is 14 amino acids. The V gene's germline CDR1 is SGHAT and CDR2 FQNNGV. The V end was cut by 5 bases, the J end by 3 bases, with 10 bases between. For the CDR3, the DNA is TGTGCCAGCAGCCTCGGTCCTCCTAATGAAAAACTGTTTTTT. It specifies CASSLGPPNEKLFF.

The chain is built from TRBV6-1 and TRBJ2-2; possible D gene TRBD1, 6 bases. The V and J ends lost 6 bases and 2 bases respectively, with 13 bases between them. This CDR3 spans 15 amino acids. CDR1 and CDR2 from the germline V gene are MNHNS and SASEGT. The CDR3, as DNA: TGTGCCAGCAGACCGGGACAAATCAACACCGGGGAGCTGTTTTTT. As protein: CASRPGQINTGELFF.

This clonotype was recorded many times. The J gene is TRBJ2-5, the V gene TRBV6-2 or TRBV6-3; no clear D gene. Germline values: CDR1 MNHEY, CDR2 SVGEGT. The CDR3 contains 14 residues. V was trimmed by 2 bases and J by 2 bases, leaving 9 bases between them. As DNA, the CDR3 is TGTGCCAGCAGTTACATCGGAAGTCAAGAGACCCAGTACTTC. This encodes CASSYIGSQETQYF.

This clonotype occurred many times. In nucleotides, the CDR3 is TGTGCCAGCAGGGGAGGACTAGATCCCCCTCTCGAGCAGTACGTC. It yields the protein CASRGGLDPPLEQYV. The J gene is TRBJ2-7, the V gene TRBV6-1; the match to TRBD2 covers 7 bases. Germline V CDR1 and CDR2: MNHNS, SASEGT. The CDR3 is 15 residues long. The V and J ends lost 6 bases and 6 bases, in that order; junction bases with no gene match: 14.

This clonotype was found many times. The J gene is TRBJ1-2, the V gene TRBV28, with 7 nucleotides matching TRBD1. V dropped 6 bases and J dropped 2; count of bases not matched to a gene: 6. Germline lookup yields CDR1 MDHEN and CDR2 SYDVKM. The CDR3 is 14 residues long. CDR3 sequence: CASRVGTENYGYTF. The CDR3 region has the DNA TGTGCCAGCAGAGTAGGGACAGAGAACTATGGCTACACCTTC.

In regard to this clonotype: One base away lies a much larger clone, so this may be a sequencing read error. This sequence joins TRBV12-3 or TRBV12-4 and TRBJ2-5, with 10 nucleotides matching TRBD1. The CDR3 runs 15 residues. J lost 5 bases, V lost 5 bases, and 8 bases had no gene match. The CDR3: CASSLGTGARETQYF. The CDR3 DNA follows: TGTGCCAGCAGTCTAGGGACAGGGGCGCGGGAGACCCAGTACTTC.

V is TRBV28 and J is TRBJ1-3; D is undetermined. The germline CDR1 and CDR2 sequences are MDHEN and SYDVKM. Deletions cut 5 bases from V and 4 bases from J, with 9 bases between. The CDR3 covers 13 residues. CDR3 sequence (DNA): TGTGCCAGCAGTCCAAATTGGGGAAACACCATATATTTT. Translating gives CASSPNWGNTIYF.

Ten or more counts support this clonotype. The rearrangement uses TRBV27 and TRBJ2-3, with 11 bases fitting TRBD2. The CDR3 loop spans 14 amino acids. V lost 5 bases to trimming and J lost 7 bases; unmatched junction nucleotides: 5. CDR1 is MNHEY and CDR2 is SMNVEV in the germline V gene (reference sequence). The CDR3 DNA reads as TGTGCCAGCAGTAGCTTAGCGGGAGGGTATACGCAGTATTTT. Translation: CASSSLAGGYTQYF.

In this sample, this clonotype turned up once. This rearrangement joins TRBV29-1 to TRBJ2-1; tentatively, D is TRBD2 (6 bases). Between the trimmed V and J ends, which lost 6 bases and 5 bases, there was a span of 14 bases. This CDR3 is built from 13 residues. Germline CDR1 reads SQVTM; CDR2 reads ANQGSEA. CDR3 in DNA: TGCAGCGTAGACCGGGACTGGAACAATGAGCAGTTCTTC. This translates into CSVDRDWNNEQFF.

This clonotype was seen only a few times. CDR3 sequence reads: CASRGQGPGNTIYF. In nucleotides, the CDR3 is TGTGCCAGCAGAGGACAGGGTCCTGGAAACACCATATATTTT. The rearrangement joins TRBV6-1 to TRBJ1-3, with 8 bases lining up with TRBD1. Losses at the gene ends were 6 bases for V and 2 bases for J; bases not matched to a gene: 3. The germline V gene encodes CDR1 MNHNS and CDR2 SASEGT. The CDR3 contains 14 residues.

The CDR3: CASSLDRTSDTGELFF. CDR3 nucleotide sequence: TGTGCCAGCAGCTTGGATCGGACATCGGACACCGGGGAGCTGTTTTTT. J is TRBJ2-2 and V is TRBV5-6; D possibly corresponds to TRBD1 (5 bases). Germline lookup yields CDR1 SGHDT and CDR2 YYEEEE. This CDR3 contains 16 residues. V lost 0 bases, J lost 3 bases, and 12 bases lay in between.